Detailed here is one T cell receptor beta chain. Trimming removed 3 bases from V and 0 bases from J, with 11 bases in between. The CDR3 runs to 16 residues. CDR1 and CDR2 (germline): SGHDN, FVKESK. Authors' processing steps: Estimation of nucleated cell counts was performed using reference gene primer amplification. The protocol was immunoSEQ multiplex PCR, while the TCRdb copy is restricted to in-frame clones and leaves out a portion. V and J calls and clone size come straight from that table; D and trimming were deduced from the DNA. This sample has 150,000 to 200,000 clones, with about 85% found just once. This specimen belongs to a study of blood T cell repertoires in COVID-19. Across the study: Specimens from acute and convalescent COVID-19 originated in the United States, Italy and Spain. The cDNA or gDNA used as material had been derived from T cells, B-cell-depleted T cells, or PBMCs.

The TCR comes from a woman under 40 with active or convalescent COVID-19. The specimen sequenced was peripheral blood. The rearrangement joins TRBV14 to TRBJ1-4; no reliable D call. The CDR3 loop is CASSHKGGATNEKLFF. The CDR3 DNA reads as TGTGCCAGCAGCCATAAAGGAGGCGCAACTAATGAAAAACTGTTTTTT.